The rows below give T cell receptor beta chains drawn from one sample of a study of cytomegalovirus exposure and HLA in healthy donors. The protocol was immunoSEQ multiplex PCR, while the TCRdb copy is restricted to in-frame clones and leaves out a portion. This table has roughly 110,000 clones, roughly 66% appearing once. Sequenced sample: PBMCs. The receptor source for this set is a young woman in good health and CMV-seronegative. The CDR3 runs from the conserved cysteine through the conserved F or W.

j_gene	v_gene	CDR3aa
TRBJ1-2	TRBV2	CASSQGTHYGYTF
TRBJ2-5	TRBV5-6	CASSSSAPGETQYF
TRBJ2-1	TRBV5-6	CASSLGQYYNEQFF
TRBJ2-1	TRBV7-9	CASSSDLNNEQFF
TRBJ2-1	TRBV7-9	CASSLVRTSGASGYNEQFF
TRBJ2-7	TRBV30	CACFRDNSYEQYF
TRBJ1-4	TRBV28	CASHGTGYEKLFF
TRBJ2-7	TRBV19	CASSASGGSSYEQYF
TRBJ1-1	TRBV28	CASSLSSSGNTEAFF
TRBJ2-1	TRBV4-1	CASSQEKAGGDNEQFF
TRBJ1-5	TRBV4-1	CASSQGYRGRLDNQPQHF
TRBJ1-1	TRBV2	CASSFGTANTEAFF
TRBJ2-1	TRBV7-7	CASAVGREPNEQFF
TRBJ2-7	TRBV5-1	CASRQTGREQYF
TRBJ2-1	TRBV5-1	CASSFTSGSRDNEQFF
TRBJ1-5	TRBV6-1	CASSGTGSSQPQHF
TRBJ1-2	TRBV12-2	CASRLDQDRRSYGYTF
TRBJ1-1	TRBV28	CASRKGTVGTEAFF
TRBJ2-7	TRBV29-1	CSAGTGGYEQYF
TRBJ1-5	TRBV5-5	CASSPRQGTYQPQHF
TRBJ2-7	TRBV9	CASSVGFTSNAYEQYF
TRBJ2-2	TRBV14	CASSPLAGSGELFF
TRBJ1-2	TRBV29-1	CSVSNGYTF
TRBJ2-1	TRBV9	CASSGLAGGRSNEQFF
TRBJ1-4	TRBV5-1	CASSPGTGLTNEKLFF
TRBJ1-6	TRBV19	CASSLSRTGNSPLHF
TRBJ2-1	TRBV9	CASSVGGGTYNEQFF
TRBJ2-1	TRBV28	CASSLYRTSGIHNEQFF
TRBJ2-2	TRBV7-9	CASSSSGRTGELFF
TRBJ1-2	TRBV11-2	CASRGIAIDYTF
TRBJ2-7	TRBV27	CASSLLGTSGSLEQYF
TRBJ1-4	TRBV7-6	CASSLSTGANEKLFF
TRBJ2-7	TRBV25-1	CASSRGPYEQYF
TRBJ2-1	TRBV7-9	CASSLRQGLGNEQFF
TRBJ2-3	TRBV4-3	CASSSLEGWRGGTDTQYF
TRBJ2-6	TRBV5-8	CASSSGNSGANVLTF
TRBJ1-1	TRBV9	CASSVGGQAPPEAFF
TRBJ2-2	TRBV30	CAWSAGQGTGELFF
TRBJ2-5	TRBV5-1	CASSLAGGLAGGGETQYF
TRBJ2-2	TRBV7-3	CASSRSRPGGRTGELFF
TRBJ1-5	TRBV4-1	CASSPGQGAGQPQHF
TRBJ2-3	TRBV5-8	CASSSQGGQTDTQYF
TRBJ2-2	TRBV15	CATSRGSGFGGNTGELFF
TRBJ2-7	TRBV5-6	CASSLSGAVYEQYF
TRBJ2-7	TRBV27	CASSRISGTSDEQYF
TRBJ2-3	TRBV27	CASRAGGLAQYF
TRBJ2-1	TRBV5-1	CASSPGLVLGREQFF